In its sample, the clone carrying this T cell receptor beta chain was seen a few times. What it binds is unknown. It was at deep level that the assay was run. Profiling relied on immunoSEQ multiplex PCR, and the TCRdb table lists in-frame clones only, not all of them. The repertoire holds about 2 million clones, with over 85% as singletons. The data belong to a study of shared clonotypes between healthy human individuals. Findings and caveats of the study: The low donor count limited represented genetic and exposure-history diversity. Sorted-subset sequencing was shown by rarefaction to be incomplete despite large depth.

The CDR3 loop spans 13 amino acids. The germline CDR1 and CDR2 sequences are MGHRA and YSYEKL. V was shortened by 3 bases and J by 4 bases, with 7 bases between the two germline ends. The naive CD8 population came from CD45RO-negative cells selected for CCR7, without terminally differentiated effector memory CD45RA+ cells. This sequence joins TRBV4-1 and TRBJ1-5; possible D gene TRBD1, 5 bases. Sequencing input: naive CD8+ T cells sorted from blood. This TCR derives from a young man in good health. CDR3 sequence reads: CASSHRVNQPQHF. CDR3 DNA: TGCGCCAGCAGCCACAGGGTTAATCAGCCCCAGCATTTT.